The 9 T cell receptor beta chains given below trace back to one sample, sequenced in a study of human T cells and chemical hapten exposure. Described time point: patch test 3, about 24 weeks after DPC sensitization. Stated treatment: therapeutic diphenylcyclopropenone sensitization with weekly scalp DPC. TCRdb re-called the RACE reads with MiXCR, one entry per CDR3 protein. This table holds roughly 200,000 distinct CDR3 sequences, approximately 26% found once. Sequenced here: whole blood, sampled in connection with sensitization to the hapten diphenylcyclopropenone (DPC). These receptors originate from a woman in her forties with alopecia areata. Some clones in this sample may be carry-over from other donors' samples.

The chain joins TRBV7-3 to TRBJ2-3, with 7 bases that match TRBD2. Per the germline V gene, CDR1 is SGHTA and CDR2 is FQGTGA. The trim removed 1 base at V and 8 bases at J, leaving 12 bases unmatched. CDR3 length: 16 residues. As DNA, the CDR3 is TGTGCCAGCAGCTTAATGATGGGCGGGAGATCTGGTACGCAGTATTTT. This codes for CASSLMMGGRSGTQYF.

This clonotype was counted between two and nine times. V is TRBV2 and J is TRBJ2-1, with 9 bases lining up with TRBD1. Germline V CDR1 and CDR2: SNHLY, FYNNEI. J was trimmed by 4 bases and V by 4 bases; bases with no gene match: 5. The CDR3 has 15 residues. The CDR3 DNA is TGTGCCAGCAGTGGCCGGGACAGGGCATACAATGAGCAGTTCTTC. Amino acid sequence: CASSGRDRAYNEQFF. Filled out from reference TRBV2 and TRBJ2-1, the complete variable domain reads EPEVTQTPSHQVTQMGQEVILRCVPISNHLYFYWYRQILGQKVEFLVSFYNNEISEKSEIFDDQFSVERPDGSNFTLKIRSTKLEDSAMYFCASSGRDRAYNEQFFGPGTRLTVL.

As regards this clonotype: A junction end diverges from the germline sequence, so it may reflect a read error. The chain has TRBV20-1 and TRBJ1-1; tentative D call: TRBD1 (6 bases). The V gene's germline CDR1 is DFQATT and CDR2 SNEGSKA (reference sequence). The CDR3 is 14 amino acids. The CDR3 is CSARRDTMNTEVFF. The CDR3 DNA reads TGCAGTGCTAGAAGGGACACTATGAACACTGAAGTTTTCTTT.

This clonotype occurred a few times. As DNA, the CDR3 is TGTGCCAGCAGCCAAGTGGCGGAACTCGAGACCCAGTACTTC. It is translated as CASSQVAELETQYF. The gene calls are TRBV4-2 and TRBJ2-5; D gene ambiguous. The CDR3 extends over 14 amino acids. The V gene lost 1 base and the J gene lost 5 bases, with 11 bases spanning the gap. Germline CDR1 reads LGHNA; CDR2 reads YNFKEQ.

V gene TRBV4-2 combines with J gene TRBJ2-2; D is unresolved. V lost 1 base and J lost 2, with 8 bases in between. The germline V gene has CDR1 LGHNA and CDR2 YNFKEQ. The CDR3 runs to 15 residues. The CDR3 sequence is CASSQGPYNTGELFF. Written as DNA, the CDR3 is TGTGCCAGCAGCCAAGGCCCATATAACACCGGGGAGCTGTTTTTT.

This chain links TRBV6-2 or TRBV6-3 with TRBJ1-5; D is possibly TRBD1 (6 bases). The CDR3 contains 15 residues. The germline V gene has CDR1 MNHEY and CDR2 SVGEGT. Trimming took off 4 bases at V and 4 bases at J, with 14 bases between the two ends. CDR3 in DNA: TGTGCCAGCAGTTCGGCAGGGGCGATAAATCAGCCCCAGCATTTT. Encoded protein: CASSSAGAINQPQHF.

In its sample, this clonotype was seen a few times. The rearrangement links TRBV20-1 to TRBJ2-3, with TRBD2 matching over 8 bases. This CDR3 is built from 13 residues. CDR1 and CDR2 (germline): DFQATT, SNEGSKA (reference sequence). The V gene end was trimmed by 6 bases and the J gene end by 4 bases; junction bases not matched to a gene: 6. The CDR3 nucleotides are TGCAGTGCCTGGCCCGGGAGGGCAGATACGCAGTATTTT. It is translated as CSAWPGRADTQYF.

The V gene is TRBV6-1, the J gene TRBJ1-2, with 7 bases fitting TRBD1. The germline CDR1 and CDR2 sequences are MNHNS and SASEGT. The length of the CDR3 is 14 residues. The V segment lost 6 bases and the J segment 3 bases; nucleotides outside the gene matches: 7. CDR3 in DNA: TGTGCCAGCAGAGAGACAGGGTCCTACTATGGCTACACCTTC. This gives the protein CASRETGSYYGYTF.

This clonotype was counted a few times. The chain joins TRBV28 to TRBJ2-7, with TRBD2 as a possible D gene (5 bases). This CDR3 is 15 amino acids long. Trimming cost V 7 bases and J 4 bases, with 20 bases left between them. Germline V gives CDR1 MDHEN, CDR2 SYDVKM. Here the CDR3 DNA reads TGTGCCAGCAATCTTGGGCGGACTCTGGGGTACGAGCAGTACTTC. Protein sequence: CASNLGRTLGYEQYF.